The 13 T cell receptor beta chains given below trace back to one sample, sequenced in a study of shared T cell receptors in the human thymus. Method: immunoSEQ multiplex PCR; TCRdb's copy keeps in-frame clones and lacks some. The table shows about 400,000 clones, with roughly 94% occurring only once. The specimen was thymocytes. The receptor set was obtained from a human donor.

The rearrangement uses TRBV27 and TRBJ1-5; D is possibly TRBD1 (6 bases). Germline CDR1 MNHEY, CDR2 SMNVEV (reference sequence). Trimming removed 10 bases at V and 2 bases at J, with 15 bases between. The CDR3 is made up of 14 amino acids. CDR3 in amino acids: CATSAGAGNQPQHF. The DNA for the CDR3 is TGTGCCACGTCGGCAGGGGCGGGCAATCAGCCCCAGCATTTT.

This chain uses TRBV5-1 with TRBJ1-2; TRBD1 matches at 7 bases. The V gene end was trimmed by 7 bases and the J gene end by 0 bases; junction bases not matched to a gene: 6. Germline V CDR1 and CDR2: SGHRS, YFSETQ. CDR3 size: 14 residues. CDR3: CASRQGLANYGYTF. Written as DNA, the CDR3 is TGCGCCAGCCGACAGGGACTAGCTAACTATGGCTACACCTTC.

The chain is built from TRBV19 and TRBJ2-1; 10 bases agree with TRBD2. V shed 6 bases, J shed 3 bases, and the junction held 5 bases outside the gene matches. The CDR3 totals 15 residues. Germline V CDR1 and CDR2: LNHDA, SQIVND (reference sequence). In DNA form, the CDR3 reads TGTGCCAGTAGGGTCACTAGCGGGGTCTACAATGAGCAGTTCTTC. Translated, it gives CASRVTSGVYNEQFF.

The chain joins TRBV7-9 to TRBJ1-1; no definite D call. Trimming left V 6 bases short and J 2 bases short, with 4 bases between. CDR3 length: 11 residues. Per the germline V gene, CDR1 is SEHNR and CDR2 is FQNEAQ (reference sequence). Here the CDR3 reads CASRANTEAFF. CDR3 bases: TGTGCCAGCAGGGCAAACACTGAAGCTTTCTTT.

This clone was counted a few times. Here the CDR3 DNA reads TGTGCCAGCAGCTTGGGCAGGGGCAGGGCCAATAAGATGAACACTGAAGCTTTCTTT. Translation: CASSLGRGRANKMNTEAFF. The V and J genes are TRBV5-4 and TRBJ1-1; D may be TRBD1 (6 bases). The CDR3 runs 19 residues. The germline V gene encodes CDR1 SGHNT and CDR2 YYREEE (reference sequence). The germline V and J ends were trimmed by 0 bases and 0 bases, with 21 bases remaining between them.

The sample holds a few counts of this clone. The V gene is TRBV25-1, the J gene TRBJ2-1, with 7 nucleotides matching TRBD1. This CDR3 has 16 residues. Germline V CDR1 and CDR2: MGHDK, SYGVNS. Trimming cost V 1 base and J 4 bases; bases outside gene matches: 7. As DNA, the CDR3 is TGTGCCAGCAGTGAATTCGCGACAGGGCGGTACAATGAGCAGTTCTTC. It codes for CASSEFATGRYNEQFF.

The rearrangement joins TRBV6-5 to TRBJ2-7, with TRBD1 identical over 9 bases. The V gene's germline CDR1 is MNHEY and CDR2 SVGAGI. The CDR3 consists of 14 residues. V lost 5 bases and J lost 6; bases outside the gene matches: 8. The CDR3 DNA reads TGTGCCAGCAGTCACAGGGGGCCCCTCCTCGAGCAGTACTTC. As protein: CASSHRGPLLEQYF.

The CDR3 DNA reads as TGTGCCTCCATGACAGGGCCCTACGAGCAGTACTTC. Protein: CASMTGPYEQYF. V gene TRBV30 combines with J gene TRBJ2-7, with TRBD1 matching 7 bases. Germline values: CDR1 GTSNPN, CDR2 SVGIG (reference sequence). J gave up 2 bases and V 7 bases, and 5 bases lay outside the gene matches. The CDR3 totals 12 residues.

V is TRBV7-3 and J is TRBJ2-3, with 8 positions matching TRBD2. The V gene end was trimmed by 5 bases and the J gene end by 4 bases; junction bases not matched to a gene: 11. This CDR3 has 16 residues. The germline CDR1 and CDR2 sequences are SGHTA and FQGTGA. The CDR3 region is CASSTHSGTGADTQYF. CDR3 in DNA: TGTGCCAGCAGCACCCATAGCGGGACGGGCGCAGATACGCAGTATTTT.

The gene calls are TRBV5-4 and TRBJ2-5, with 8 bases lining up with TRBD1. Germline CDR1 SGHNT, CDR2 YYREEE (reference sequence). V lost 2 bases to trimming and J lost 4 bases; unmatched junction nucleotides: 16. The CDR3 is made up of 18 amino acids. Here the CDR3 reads CASSLSLPATGVGETQYF. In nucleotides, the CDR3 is TGTGCCAGCAGCTTAAGTTTGCCCGCGACAGGGGTCGGAGAGACCCAGTACTTC.

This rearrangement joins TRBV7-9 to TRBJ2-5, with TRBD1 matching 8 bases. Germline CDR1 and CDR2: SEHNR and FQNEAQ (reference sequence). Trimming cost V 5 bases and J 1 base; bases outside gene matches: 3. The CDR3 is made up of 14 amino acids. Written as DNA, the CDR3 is TGTGCCAGCAGCCCCGGGACAGGCCAAGAGACCCAGTACTTC. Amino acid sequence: CASSPGTGQETQYF.

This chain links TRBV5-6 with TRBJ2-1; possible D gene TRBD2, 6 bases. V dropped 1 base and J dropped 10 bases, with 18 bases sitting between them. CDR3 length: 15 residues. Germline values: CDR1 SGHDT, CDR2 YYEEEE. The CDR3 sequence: CASSLLREKGREQFF. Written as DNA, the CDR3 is TGTGCCAGCAGCTTGCTACGGGAGAAAGGGCGCGAGCAGTTCTTC.

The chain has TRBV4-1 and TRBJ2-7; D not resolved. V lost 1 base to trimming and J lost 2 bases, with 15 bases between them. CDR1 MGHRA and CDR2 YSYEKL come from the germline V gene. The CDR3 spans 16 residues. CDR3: CASSQGMSRDTYEQYF. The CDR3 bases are TGCGCCAGCAGCCAAGGAATGTCTAGGGATACCTACGAGCAGTACTTC.